These 32 T cell receptor beta chains were all obtained from the same sample, sequenced in a study of identical twins. TCRdb recomputed calls from the 5' RACE reads with MiXCR, one row per CDR3 protein. The sample holds nearly 900,000 distinct CDR3 sequences, approximately 13% seen once. The same sample was also used in a study of yellow fever vaccine responses in identical twins.

The sample comprised PBMCs. The source of these receptors is a woman aged 18-29 years in good health.

This clonotype turned up a few times. For the CDR3, the DNA is TGTGCCAGCAGTTTATTGGGTGGTGGTGAAGCTTTCTTT. Translation: CASSLLGGGEAFF. The V call is TRBV27, the J call TRBJ1-1, with unresolved D. V was pared by 1 base and J by 7 bases, with 10 bases between. Germline CDR1 is MNHEY and CDR2 is SMNVEV (reference sequence). This CDR3 has 13 residues.

This clonotype was seen more than once but under ten times. This rearrangement joins TRBV3-1 to TRBJ2-1, with D possibly matching TRBD1 (6 bases). The V end was cut by 4 bases, the J end by 13 bases, with 14 bases between. The CDR3 totals 12 residues. Germline CDR1 LGHDT, CDR2 YNNKEL (reference sequence). CDR3 bases: TGTGCCAGCAGCCCAATGGGGGCGGTTCAGTTCTTC. Protein product: CASSPMGAVQFF.

The chain combines TRBV2 with TRBJ2-7; no firm D call. The CDR3 is 14 amino acids. CDR1 and CDR2 (germline): SNHLY, FYNNEI. With 5 bases removed from V and 3 bases from J, the gap between germline ends came to 14 bases. The CDR3 here is CASSPSTAVYEQYV. The CDR3 nucleotides read TGTGCCAGCAGTCCGTCGACCGCCGTCTACGAGCAGTACGTC.

This clonotype has more than one count but fewer than ten. This chain links TRBV28 with TRBJ2-1; no definite D call. The V gene lost 5 bases and the J gene lost 6 bases, with 5 bases spanning the gap. There are 11 residues in the CDR3. From germline, CDR1 is MDHEN and CDR2 SYDVKM. The CDR3 DNA reads as TGTGCCAGCAGTGACACCAATGAGCAGTTCTTC. This translates into CASSDTNEQFF.

Concerning this clonotype itself: The CDR3 end shows no conserved phenylalanine or tryptophan, and so a read error is likely. V usage is TRBV5-6 and J usage is TRBJ1-1; TRBD1 is a possible D gene (6 bases). The germline V and J ends were trimmed by 1 base and 4 bases, with 11 bases remaining between them. Germline V gene sequence: CDR1 SGHDT, CDR2 YYEEEE. The CDR3 is 14 residues long. Here the CDR3 reads CASSLIQGGTEAFI. CDR3 nucleotide sequence: TGTGCCAGCAGCTTGATACAGGGAGGCACTGAAGCTTTCATT.

This clonotype was found a few times. This chain connects TRBV24-1 to TRBJ2-5, with D possibly matching TRBD2 (5 bases). Germline CDR1 and CDR2: KGHDR and SFDVKD. V lost 3 bases and J lost 4, with 11 bases in between. The CDR3 spans 14 residues. The CDR3 protein is CATSDAPRGETQYF. CDR3 coding DNA: TGTGCCACCAGTGATGCCCCCCGGGGAGAGACCCAGTACTTC.

The chain is built from TRBV3-1 and TRBJ2-1, with a tentative D call TRBD2 (6 bases). The ends were cut back, 4 bases at V and 13 bases at J, with 14 bases in the middle. Germline V gene data show CDR1 as LGHDT and CDR2 as YNNKEL (reference sequence). The CDR3 length is 12 residues. The CDR3 reads CASSRASGDQFF. CDR3 sequence (DNA): TGTGCCAGCAGCCGGGCTTCGGGGGACCAGTTCTTC.

This clonotype was detected a few times. The CDR3 sequence is CSVEDLRQGLYEQYF. CDR3 nucleotide sequence: TGCAGCGTTGAAGATCTGCGACAGGGGCTATACGAGCAGTACTTC. The chain employs TRBV29-1 and TRBJ2-7, with 8 bases identical to TRBD1. This CDR3 has 15 residues. Looked up from germline, CDR1 is SQVTM and CDR2 is ANQGSEA. Germline trimming cut 0 bases from V and 4 bases from J; bases unmatched to any gene: 8.

The chain has TRBV15 and TRBJ2-1; 10 positions agree with TRBD2. Losses at the gene ends were 6 bases for V and 9 bases for J; bases not matched to a gene: 5. The CDR3 spans 13 residues. The germline V gene encodes CDR1 LNHNV and CDR2 YYDKDF (reference sequence). The CDR3 coding sequence is TGTGCCACCAGAGCGGGAGGGCCAGCTGAGCAGTTCTTC. It specifies CATRAGGPAEQFF. Full variable domain (outside the CDR3, taken from reference TRBV15 and TRBJ2-1): DAMVIQNPRYQVTQFGKPVTLSCSQTLNHNVMYWYQQKSSQAPKLLFHYYDKDFNNEADTPDNFQSRRPNTSFCFLDIRSPGLGDTAMYLCATRAGGPAEQFFGPGTRLTVL.

V is TRBV6-1 and J is TRBJ1-5, with 11 bases aligning to TRBD1. The V and J ends lost 7 bases and 1 base, in that order; junction bases with no gene match: 3. Germline-derived CDR1 and CDR2 are MNHNS and SASEGT. The CDR3 loop spans 15 amino acids. CDR3 sequence reads: CASNGQGASNQPQHF. The CDR3 DNA follows: TGTGCCAGCAATGGACAGGGGGCGAGCAATCAGCCCCAGCATTTT.

The chain combines TRBV19 with TRBJ1-1, with 8 nucleotides matching TRBD1. Germline CDR1 LNHDA, CDR2 SQIVND (reference sequence). The CDR3 totals 16 residues. J was trimmed by 4 bases and V by 4 bases; bases with no gene match: 11. The CDR3 DNA reads as TGTGCCAGTAGTAGAACAGGGGGAGCCCCAGGCACTGAAGCTTTCTTT. This sequence encodes CASSRTGGAPGTEAFF.

This clonotype was recorded many times. This chain links TRBV28 with TRBJ2-7, with D possibly matching TRBD2 (5 bases). Germline lookup yields CDR1 MDHEN and CDR2 SYDVKM. This CDR3 contains 11 residues. With 6 bases removed from V and 7 bases from J, the gap between germline ends came to 10 bases. Here the CDR3 DNA reads TGTGCCAGCAGCCGAACTAGAGAGCAGTACTTC. Its protein is CASSRTREQYF.

The V and J genes are TRBV10-1 and TRBJ2-1, with TRBD2 identical over 13 bases. The CDR3 extends over 17 amino acids. Germline trimming cut 4 bases from V and 6 bases from J; bases unmatched to any gene: 9. Germline CDR1 and CDR2: WNHNN and SYGVQD (reference sequence). DNA for the CDR3: TGCGCCAGCAGTGCAGCCTCGGGACTAGCGGGGTCCAATGAGCAGTTCTTC. It specifies CASSAASGLAGSNEQFF.

CDR3 amino acids: CASSLRRDPYEQYF. The CDR3 DNA follows: TGTGCCAGCAGTTTACGGCGGGACCCCTACGAGCAGTACTTC. V and J are TRBV27 and TRBJ2-7; D may be TRBD2 (6 bases). This CDR3 spans 14 amino acids. Germline values: CDR1 MNHEY, CDR2 SMNVEV (reference sequence). Trimming stripped 2 bases from V and 2 bases from J, with 10 bases between.

The V gene is TRBV6-2 or TRBV6-3, the J gene TRBJ2-1; the match to TRBD2 covers 10 bases. Germline CDR1 reads MNHEY; CDR2 reads SVGEGT. The CDR3 loop spans 16 amino acids. V was pared by 0 bases and J by 8 bases, with 7 bases of the junction left unmatched. The CDR3 region is CASSYSTAGGFDEQFF. The CDR3 DNA follows: TGTGCCAGCAGTTACTCGACAGCGGGAGGGTTCGATGAGCAGTTCTTC.

The CDR3 reads CASSPGTVPDTQYF. The CDR3 DNA is TGCGCCAGCAGCCCCGGGACAGTCCCAGATACGCAGTATTTT. The genes are TRBV5-1 and TRBJ2-3; 7 nucleotides agree with TRBD1. Trimming at V came to 4 bases and at J to 4 bases, leaving 6 bases not matched to a gene. Germline V lookup: CDR1 SGHRS, CDR2 YFSETQ. CDR3 length equals 14 residues.

This clonotype was picked up a small number of times. J is TRBJ2-7 and V is TRBV5-1, with D possibly matching TRBD2 (6 bases). This CDR3 contains 13 residues. Germline CDR1 and CDR2: SGHRS and YFSETQ. Trimming shortened V by 5 bases and J by 2 bases, and 11 bases separated the two germline ends. DNA for the CDR3: TGCGCCAGCAGGTTCGGCGGGGCCTACGAGCAGTACTTC. It encodes CASRFGGAYEQYF. Looking up the rest from reference TRBV5-1 and TRBJ2-7 gives the full variable domain: KAGVTQTPRYLIKTRGQQVTLSCSPISGHRSVSWYQQTPGQGLQFLFEYFSETQRNKGNFPGRFSGRQFSNSRSEMNVSTLELGDSALYLCASRFGGAYEQYFGPGTRLTVT.

The chain links TRBV21-1 to TRBJ1-5; the table's D call TRBD1 went unverified against the DNA. TRBV21-1 is deemed a pseudogene. This CDR3 comprises 17 residues. CDR3 sequence reads: CASIRGRGLEVWEPQHF. CDR3 DNA: TGTGCCAGCATACGGGGAAGGGGCTTAGAAGTTTGGGAGCCCCAGCATTTT.

The table lists this clonotype with many counts. The genes are TRBV5-1 and TRBJ2-1; the D gene is possibly TRBD1 (6 bases). The V gene lost 5 bases and the J gene lost 7 bases, with 19 bases spanning the gap. The CDR3 covers 15 residues. The V gene's germline CDR1 is SGHRS and CDR2 YFSETQ. Here the CDR3 reads CASSARVWGTNEQFF. CDR3 bases: TGCGCCAGCAGTGCCCGGGTTTGGGGGACAAATGAGCAGTTCTTC.

This clonotype was recorded a few times. This could be a read error, since a much larger clone is one nucleotide away. J is TRBJ2-7 and V is TRBV15; unclear D gene. CDR1 and CDR2 (germline): LNHNV, YYDKDF (reference sequence). CDR3 size: 13 residues. The CDR3 sequence: CTTSRDRQYEQYV. The CDR3, as DNA: TGTACCACCAGCAGAGATCGGCAGTACGAGCAGTACGTC.

In its sample, this clonotype was seen a few times. The rearrangement joins TRBV27 to TRBJ2-4; D ambiguous. Trimming removed 1 base at V and 5 bases at J, with 24 bases between. The CDR3 has 19 residues. Germline V CDR1 and CDR2: MNHEY, SMNVEV (reference sequence). CDR3: CASSLYPQRVDSLENIQYF. DNA of the CDR3: TGTGCCAGCAGTTTATACCCACAAAGGGTAGACTCTCTTGAAAACATTCAGTACTTC.

The gene calls are TRBV11-2 and TRBJ1-1; 7 bases align to TRBD1. The CDR3 has 18 residues. Per the germline V gene, CDR1 is SGHAT and CDR2 is FQNNGV. V shed 5 bases and J 3 bases; nucleotides not matched to a gene: 18. Here the CDR3 reads CASSPLGQGVLVDTEAFF. The CDR3, as DNA: TGTGCCAGCAGCCCCCTGGGGCAGGGGGTGTTAGTCGACACTGAAGCTTTCTTT. Looking up the rest from reference TRBV11-2 and TRBJ1-1 gives the full variable domain: EAGVAQSPRYKIIEKRQSVAFWCNPISGHATLYWYQQILGQGPKLLIQFQNNGVVDDSQLPKDRFSAERLKGVDSTLKIQPAKLEDSAVYLCASSPLGQGVLVDTEAFFGQGTRLTVV.

The sample holds many counts of this clonotype. The CDR3 region is CASQALGMSSGEQFF. In nucleotides, the CDR3 is TGTGCCAGCCAGGCGTTGGGAATGTCTAGCGGTGAGCAGTTCTTC. The rearrangement links TRBV6-2 or TRBV6-3 to TRBJ2-1; 7 nucleotides match TRBD2. This CDR3 has 15 amino acids. Germline values: CDR1 MNHEY, CDR2 SVGEGT. The junction had 16 bases not matched to a gene; V was cut back by 8 bases and J by 9 bases.

The rearrangement uses TRBV5-6 and TRBJ2-1; 7 bases map to TRBD1. The J segment lost 5 bases and the V segment lost 8 bases, leaving 7 bases of the junction unmatched. Germline V gene data show CDR1 as SGHDT and CDR2 as YYEEEE. There are 13 residues in the CDR3. The CDR3 DNA follows: TGTGCCAGGAGCCCGGGGACAGACAATGAGCAGTTCTTC. Protein: CARSPGTDNEQFF.

This chain links TRBV12-3 or TRBV12-4 with TRBJ2-3; 7 bases match TRBD2. Losses at the gene ends were 6 bases for V and 11 bases for J; bases not matched to a gene: 11. This CDR3 comprises 13 residues. CDR3 DNA sequence: TGTGCCAGCAGCCTACCGGGACTAAATCAGCAGTATTTT. It is translated as CASSLPGLNQQYF.

This clonotype was counted only a few times. The CDR3 sequence: CASSRGDSQETQYF. Written as DNA, the CDR3 is TGCGCCAGCAGCCGGGGGGACAGCCAAGAGACCCAGTACTTC. The chain has TRBV4-1 and TRBJ2-5, with D possibly TRBD1 on 7 matching bases. The V and J ends lost 4 bases and 1 base respectively, with 10 bases between them. CDR1 MGHRA and CDR2 YSYEKL come from the germline V gene. This CDR3 has 14 amino acids.

The chain carries TRBV3-1 and TRBJ2-5; D remains ambiguous. This CDR3 comprises 14 residues. V shed 4 bases and J shed 4 bases, with 13 bases lying between them. Germline CDR1 reads LGHDT; CDR2 reads YNNKEL (reference sequence). CDR3 sequence reads: CASSPKGKRETQYF. Written as DNA, the CDR3 is TGTGCCAGCAGCCCAAAAGGGAAACGAGAGACCCAGTACTTC.

CDR3 DNA sequence: TGCAGTGCTAGAGTTGATAGGACAACCGCCGGGGCCCAGCATTTT. It specifies CSARVDRTTAGAQHF. The V and J genes are TRBV20-1 and TRBJ1-5; D may be TRBD1 (5 bases). This CDR3 has 15 residues. Germline V gene lookup returns CDR1 DFQATT and CDR2 SNEGSKA (reference sequence). The V gene lost 1 base and the J gene lost 11 bases, with 21 bases spanning the gap.

This clonotype was seen repeatedly, ten times or more. The chain is built from TRBV4-1 and TRBJ1-5; no firm D call. The V gene's germline CDR1 is MGHRA and CDR2 YSYEKL. Trimming cost V 4 bases and J 2 bases, with 9 bases left between them. The CDR3 is 14 residues long. The chain's CDR3 is CASSLIGGNQPQHF. In DNA form, the CDR3 reads TGCGCCAGCAGCCTTATTGGGGGCAATCAGCCCCAGCATTTT.

This clonotype was found many times. The V gene is TRBV12-3 or TRBV12-4, the J gene TRBJ2-2; possible D gene TRBD2, 6 bases. CDR3 length: 16 residues. Between the trimmed V and J ends, which lost 3 bases and 4 bases, there was a span of 15 bases. The DNA of the CDR3 is TGTGCCAGCAGTTTTGGCACCTCAGCGGGCACCGGGGAGCTGTTTTTT. Protein: CASSFGTSAGTGELFF.

This clonotype was seen a few times. CDR3 residues: CASSFSGPLYEQYF. For the CDR3, the DNA is TGCGCCAGCAGCTTCAGCGGACCCCTCTACGAGCAGTACTTC. The J gene is TRBJ2-7, the V gene TRBV5-1; D may be TRBD2 (5 bases). The CDR3 consists of 14 residues. V lost 2 bases, J lost 3 bases, and 12 bases lay in between. Germline lookup yields CDR1 SGHRS and CDR2 YFSETQ.

The chain recombines TRBV5-1 with TRBJ2-1; 11 bases are shared with TRBD2. The ends lost 4 bases at V and 9 bases at J; junction bases unmatched: 15. Germline V gene sequence: CDR1 SGHRS, CDR2 YFSETQ. This CDR3 has 17 amino acids. CDR3 sequence: CASSRRLAGHTKGEQFF. The CDR3 bases are TGCGCCAGCAGCCGCCGACTAGCGGGACACACAAAGGGTGAGCAGTTCTTC.